This passage covers 27 T cell receptor beta chains from one sample sequenced in a study of blood T cells in healthy people across ages. A J-beta primer mix and a sample-barcoded 5' primer were used in a second PCR of about 7 to 12 cycles. Each CDR3 protein gets one entry after TCRdb re-called the 5' RACE reads with MiXCR. The sample includes around 990,000 distinct CDR3 sequences, roughly two fifths of them seen just once. The sequencing input was blood. These receptors all come from a man aged 18 to 30 in good health.

The sample holds a few counts of this clonotype. The J gene is TRBJ2-5, the V gene TRBV12-3 or TRBV12-4; possibly TRBD2 for D (7 bases). The V gene lost 3 bases and the J gene lost 7 bases, with 18 bases spanning the gap. This CDR3 has 15 amino acids. CDR3 DNA sequence: TGTGCCAGCAGTTTCCGCGGGGGCCCTAAGGGGACCCAGTACTTC. It codes for CASSFRGGPKGTQYF.

This chain links TRBV5-6 with TRBJ1-5; 11 bases fit TRBD1. Trimming at V came to 4 bases and at J to 5 bases, leaving 8 bases not matched to a gene. The CDR3 extends over 16 amino acids. Per germline, CDR1 SGHDT and CDR2 YYEEEE. CDR3 nucleotide sequence: TGTGCCAGCAGCCTCGGACAGGGGGCATATGATCAGCCCCAGCATTTT. Translating it yields CASSLGQGAYDQPQHF.

This clonotype was seen more than once but under ten times. This chain uses TRBV4-3 with TRBJ2-2; tentatively, D is TRBD1 or TRBD2 (5 bases each). Germline assignment: CDR1 LGHNA and CDR2 YSLEER. The CDR3 is made up of 15 amino acids. V lost 2 bases and J lost 0, with 7 bases in between. CDR3 loop: CASSQQGANTGELFF. CDR3 nucleotides: TGCGCCAGCAGCCAACAGGGAGCGAACACCGGGGAGCTGTTTTTT.

This clonotype was recorded only once. V and J are TRBV6-2 or TRBV6-3 and TRBJ2-1; maybe TRBD1 (5 bases). In germline, CDR1 is MNHEY, CDR2 SVGEGT. Deletions cut 5 bases from V and 6 bases from J, with 20 bases between. CDR3 length equals 16 residues. CDR3 sequence: CASSPDRPLGFNEQFF. The CDR3 nucleotides are TGTGCCAGCAGTCCCGACAGACCCCTTGGGTTCAATGAGCAGTTCTTC.

This clonotype was counted only a few times. V gene TRBV24-1 combines with J gene TRBJ1-5; the D is unclear. Per the germline V gene, CDR1 is KGHDR and CDR2 is SFDVKD. V was trimmed by 3 bases and J by 3 bases, leaving 8 bases between them. The CDR3 totals 14 residues. This CDR3 reads CATSDHGDNQPQHF. CDR3 nucleotide sequence: TGTGCCACCAGTGATCACGGAGACAATCAGCCCCAGCATTTT.

The chain recombines TRBV28 with TRBJ1-2; no clear D. Germline V gives CDR1 MDHEN, CDR2 SYDVKM. The length of the CDR3 is 12 residues. V dropped 7 bases and J dropped 3 bases, with 9 bases sitting between them. CDR3 amino acids: CASNDRYYGYTF. The CDR3 DNA reads TGTGCCAGCAATGACCGCTACTATGGCTACACCTTC.

The J gene is TRBJ2-5, the V gene TRBV27, with 11 positions matching TRBD2. Matching the DNA end better, TRBJ2-7 makes the J call doubtful. Germline CDR1 MNHEY, CDR2 SMNVEV (reference sequence). CDR3 length: 14 amino acids. CDR3 DNA: TGTGCCAGCAGTTCGGGGACTAGCGGCTACGAGCAGTACTTC. Translated: CASSSGTSGYEQYF.

This clonotype has at least ten counts. The chain couples TRBV11-2 to TRBJ2-3; D ambiguous. This CDR3 comprises 14 residues. The V gene lost 1 base and the J gene lost 2 bases, with 7 bases spanning the gap. From germline, CDR1 is SGHAT and CDR2 FQNNGV. CDR3 residues: CASSLGRFTDTQYF. Written as DNA, the CDR3 is TGTGCCAGCAGCTTAGGCCGGTTCACAGATACGCAGTATTTT. Complete variable domain (other parts from reference TRBV11-2 and TRBJ2-3): EAGVAQSPRYKIIEKRQSVAFWCNPISGHATLYWYQQILGQGPKLLIQFQNNGVVDDSQLPKDRFSAERLKGVDSTLKIQPAKLEDSAVYLCASSLGRFTDTQYFGPGTRLTVL.

CDR3 protein: CSARDQAPSGPGDTQYF. DNA for the CDR3: TGCAGTGCTAGAGACCAAGCGCCTAGCGGGCCCGGAGATACGCAGTATTTT. The chain uses TRBV20-1 and TRBJ2-3; 8 positions match TRBD2. The V gene's germline CDR1 is DFQATT and CDR2 SNEGSKA (reference sequence). The CDR3 extends over 17 amino acids. Trimming at V came to 0 bases and at J to 5 bases, leaving 13 bases not matched to a gene.

This clonotype was seen many times. The chain combines TRBV12-3 or TRBV12-4 with TRBJ1-1, with 8 bases matching TRBD1. V shed 6 bases, J shed 10 bases, and the junction held 13 bases outside the gene matches. The CDR3 totals 14 residues. CDR3 in DNA: TGTGCCAGCAGCCATACTGACAGGGGCCTGGGAGCTTTCTTT. Translated, it gives CASSHTDRGLGAFF.

The chain's CDR3 is CSARVILQGVLSDTQYF. The CDR3 DNA follows: TGCAGTGCTAGAGTCATTTTACAGGGGGTTCTCTCAGATACGCAGTATTTT. V is TRBV20-1 and J is TRBJ2-3; 8 nucleotides agree with TRBD1. The junction had 13 bases not matched to a gene; V was cut back by 1 base and J by 4 bases. Germline CDR1 reads DFQATT; CDR2 reads SNEGSKA (reference sequence). The CDR3 totals 17 residues.

The rearrangement links TRBV25-1 to TRBJ2-1; tentative D call: TRBD2 (5 bases). The ends were cut back, 3 bases at V and 7 bases at J, with 10 bases in the middle. Germline CDR1 MGHDK, CDR2 SYGVNS. The CDR3 is made up of 13 amino acids. CDR3 DNA: TGTGCCAGCAGTGACCGGACTGTAAATGAGCAGTTCTTC. Protein: CASSDRTVNEQFF.

The chain recombines TRBV7-2 with TRBJ2-1; 12 positions match TRBD2. Looked up from germline, CDR1 is SGHTA and CDR2 is FQGNSA. This CDR3 spans 15 amino acids. V trimming: 5 bases; J trimming: 8 bases; junction bases outside the gene matches: 7. As DNA, the CDR3 is TGTGCCAGCAGCCCAGGACTAGCGGGATGGGATGAGCAGTTCTTC. As protein: CASSPGLAGWDEQFF.

This chain uses TRBV5-1 with TRBJ2-5; TRBD1 matches at 7 bases. The germline V gene has CDR1 SGHRS and CDR2 YFSETQ. J was trimmed by 11 bases and V by 4 bases; bases with no gene match: 17. The CDR3 covers 15 residues. The CDR3 protein is CASSLGQAGYNEQYF. The CDR3 DNA is TGCGCCAGCAGCCTAGGACAGGCGGGTTACAATGAGCAGTACTTC.

This clonotype was found a few times. This chain connects TRBV20-1 to TRBJ1-5; D gene ambiguous. Trimming left V 6 bases short and J 0 bases short, with 15 bases between. The CDR3 contains 15 residues. Germline V gene sequence: CDR1 DFQATT, CDR2 SNEGSKA (reference sequence). This CDR3 reads CSANARHDSNQPQHF. DNA for the CDR3: TGCAGTGCAAATGCAAGACACGATAGCAATCAGCCCCAGCATTTT.

The CDR3 DNA reads as TGCAGCGTTGAAGAAGACGGCTACACCTTC. As protein: CSVEEDGYTF. The chain links TRBV29-1 to TRBJ1-2; D remains unclear. V was trimmed by 0 bases and J by 8 bases, leaving 4 bases between them. Germline values: CDR1 SQVTM, CDR2 ANQGSEA. The CDR3 is 10 amino acids.

This sequence joins TRBV2 and TRBJ2-3, with 7 bases fitting TRBD1. The CDR3 extends over 13 amino acids. Unmatched junction bases numbered 8, after V lost 8 bases and J lost 6 bases. CDR1 and CDR2 (germline): SNHLY, FYNNEI. In nucleotides, the CDR3 is TGTGCCAGCGGAAGGGGGCAGGTGGATACGCAGTATTTT. Its translation: CASGRGQVDTQYF.

This chain links TRBV15 with TRBJ2-3; D perhaps matches TRBD1 (5 bases). Germline CDR1 and CDR2: LNHNV and YYDKDF (reference sequence). V lost 3 bases to trimming and J lost 4 bases, with 11 bases between them. This CDR3 is 14 amino acids long. CDR3 bases: TGTGCCACCAGCAGTCGGCGCAGGGCAGATACGCAGTATTTT. Encoded protein: CATSSRRRADTQYF. The whole variable domain, remainder taken from reference TRBV15 and TRBJ2-3, is DAMVIQNPRYQVTQFGKPVTLSCSQTLNHNVMYWYQQKSSQAPKLLFHYYDKDFNNEADTPDNFQSRRPNTSFCFLDIRSPGLGDTAMYLCATSSRRRADTQYFGPGTRLTVL.

This clonotype was observed a handful of times. The chain uses TRBV7-6 and TRBJ2-2; D unresolved. V was shortened by 5 bases and J by 6 bases, with 16 bases between the two germline ends. Germline V gives CDR1 SGHVS, CDR2 FNYEAQ. The CDR3 spans 15 residues. The CDR3 region is CASSVRTWVAGELFF. The DNA for the CDR3 is TGTGCCAGCAGCGTTAGAACGTGGGTCGCCGGGGAGCTGTTTTTT.

This clonotype was detected a few times. This sequence joins TRBV6-2 or TRBV6-3 and TRBJ1-5, with D unclear. Trimming pared 6 bases from V and 3 bases from J, leaving 9 bases between. The length of the CDR3 is 13 residues. Germline CDR1 is MNHEY and CDR2 is SVGEGT. The CDR3 nucleotides read TGTGCCAGCAGAATTGGGTACAATCAGCCCCAGCATTTT. This encodes CASRIGYNQPQHF.

With respect to this clonotype: Since a much larger clone is just one base distant, this may be a read error. The chain combines TRBV6-6 with TRBJ1-2, with 7 bases identical to TRBD1. The CDR3 has 13 residues. Germline CDR1 is MNHNY and CDR2 is SVGAGI (reference sequence). V was clipped by 5 bases and J by 7 bases; unmatched bases: 7. CDR3: CASSDTTGIGYTF. CDR3 bases: TGTGCCAGCAGTGACACGACAGGGATTGGCTACACCTTC.

This clonotype occurred a few times. J is TRBJ1-6 and V is TRBV7-2, with D unclear. This CDR3 is 15 amino acids long. The ends were cut back, 5 bases at V and 2 bases at J, with 10 bases in the middle. CDR1 is SGHTA, CDR2 FQGNSA, per germline. In nucleotides, the CDR3 is TGTGCCAGCAGCGTGGGCAGGACCTATAATTCACCCCTCCACTTT. It is translated as CASSVGRTYNSPLHF.

V usage is TRBV5-1 and J usage is TRBJ2-7; no definite D call. Germline loops: CDR1 SGHRS, CDR2 YFSETQ. There are 14 residues in the CDR3. Trimming left V 6 bases short and J 2 bases short, with 15 bases between. The CDR3 DNA reads as TGCGCCAGCAACCTTGAAAACGAGCCCTACGAGCAGTACTTC. Translated, it gives CASNLENEPYEQYF.

The rearrangement links TRBV7-2 to TRBJ1-2; the D gene is possibly TRBD1 (6 bases). This CDR3 spans 13 amino acids. The germline V gene has CDR1 SGHTA and CDR2 FQGNSA. Trimming removed 9 bases from V and 7 bases from J, with 18 bases in between. In nucleotides, the CDR3 is TGTGCCAGTAGTAAGGGACAAGGTCCTGGCTACACCTTC. This gives the protein CASSKGQGPGYTF.

The V and J genes are TRBV5-4 and TRBJ1-1; TRBD1 agrees at 7 bases. J gave up 0 bases and V 4 bases, and 9 bases lay outside the gene matches. CDR1 and CDR2 from the germline V gene are SGHNT and YYREEE (reference sequence). CDR3 length equals 16 residues. The CDR3 bases are TGTGCCAGCAGCACAAGACCGGGACAGATGAACACTGAAGCTTTCTTT. Translation: CASSTRPGQMNTEAFF.

The rearrangement links TRBV5-1 to TRBJ2-4; no reliable D call. Matching the DNA end better, TRBJ2-7 makes the J call doubtful. The CDR3 is made up of 15 amino acids. Per the germline V gene, CDR1 is SGHRS and CDR2 is YFSETQ. CDR3 bases: TGCGCCAGCAGCTTGGCCTTCAACGGACCCTACGAGCAGTACTTC. The encoded protein is CASSLAFNGPYEQYF.

This clonotype was counted between two and nine times. This chain connects TRBV4-2 to TRBJ2-3, with 7 bases aligning to TRBD1. The CDR3 sequence is 16 residues long. CDR1 is LGHNA, CDR2 YNFKEQ, per germline. With 3 bases clipped from V and 0 bases from J, the junction kept 6 bases outside the gene matches. The CDR3 bases are TGTGCCAGCAGCCAGGATGACAGGGTTAGCACAGATACGCAGTATTTT. Translation gives CASSQDDRVSTDTQYF.